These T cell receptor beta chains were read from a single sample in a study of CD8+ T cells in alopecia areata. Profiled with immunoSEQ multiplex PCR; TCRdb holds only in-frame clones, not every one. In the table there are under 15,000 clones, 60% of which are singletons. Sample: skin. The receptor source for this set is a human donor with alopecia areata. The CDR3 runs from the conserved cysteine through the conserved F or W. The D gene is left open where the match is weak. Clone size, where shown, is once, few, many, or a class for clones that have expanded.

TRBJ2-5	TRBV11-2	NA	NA	CASSPRGRETQYF	TGTGCCAGCAGCCCCCGCGGGCGGGAGACCCAGTACTTC
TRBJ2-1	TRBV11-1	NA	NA	CASSRFGVTNEQFF	TGTGCCAGCAGCCGCTTCGGGGTTACGAATGAGCAGTTCTTC
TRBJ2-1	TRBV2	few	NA	CASSERYNEQFF	TGTGCCAGCAGTGAACGGTACAATGAGCAGTTCTTC
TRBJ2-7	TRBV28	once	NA	CASSSGRYVHEQYF	TGTGCCAGCAGTTCCGGACGGTATGTCCACGAGCAGTACTTC
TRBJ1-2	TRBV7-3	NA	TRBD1	CASSLDRVGRGYTF	TGTGCCAGCAGCCTAGACAGGGTCGGACGTGGCTACACCTTC
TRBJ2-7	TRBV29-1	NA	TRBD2	CSVGGGGSLYEQYF	TGCAGCGTTGGGGGGGGTGGCAGCTTGTACGAGCAGTACTTC
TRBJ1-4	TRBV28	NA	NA	CASSSHVNEKLFF	TGTGCCAGCAGTTCCCACGTGAATGAAAAACTGTTTTTT
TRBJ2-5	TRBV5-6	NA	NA	CASSQQVIQETQYF	TGTGCCAGCAGCCAACAGGTAATCCAAGAGACCCAGTACTTC
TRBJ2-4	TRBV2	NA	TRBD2	CASSEQTSGVAKNIQYF	TGTGCCAGCAGTGAACAGACGAGCGGGGTAGCCAAAAACATTCAGTACTTC
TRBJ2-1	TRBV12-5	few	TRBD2	CASGLVHASGYNEQFF	TGTGCTAGTGGTTTGGTACATGCTAGCGGCTACAATGAGCAGTTCTTC
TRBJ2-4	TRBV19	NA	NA	CASSPDRTGAKNIQYF	TGTGCCAGTAGTCCTGACAGGACGGGGGCCAAAAACATTCAGTACTTC
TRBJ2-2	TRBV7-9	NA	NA	CASSLAWTGNTGELFF	TGTGCCAGCAGCTTAGCTTGGACGGGGAACACCGGGGAGCTGTTTTTT
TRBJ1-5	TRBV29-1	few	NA	CSVSGGGNSNQPQHF	TGCAGCGTATCGGGGGGGGGTAATAGCAATCAGCCCCAGCATTTT
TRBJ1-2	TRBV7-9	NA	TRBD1	CASSLWDSYYTF	TGTGCCAGCAGCTTGTGGGACAGCTACTACACCTTC
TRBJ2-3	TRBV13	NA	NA	CASSPRDSGAGTQYF	TGTGCCAGCAGCCCCCGGGACAGCGGGGCAGGTACGCAGTATTTT
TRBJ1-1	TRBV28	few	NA	CASRLPIGGEGDTEAFF	TGTGCCAGCAGACTCCCGATCGGGGGCGAGGGGGACACTGAAGCTTTCTTT
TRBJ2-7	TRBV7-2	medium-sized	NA	CASSFGGGYEQYF	TGTGCCAGCAGCTTCGGAGGAGGGTACGAGCAGTACTTC
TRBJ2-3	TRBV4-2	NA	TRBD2	CASSQGTSGVTSTDTQYF	TGTGCCAGCAGCCAAGGGACTAGCGGGGTAACTAGCACAGATACGCAGTATTTT
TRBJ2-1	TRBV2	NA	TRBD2	CASSRLAGAANEQFF	TGTGCCAGCAGTCGACTAGCGGGAGCAGCCAATGAGCAGTTCTTC
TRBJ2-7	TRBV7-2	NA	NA	CASLSLGENYEQYF	TGTGCCAGCCTCAGCCTCGGGGAAAACTACGAGCAGTACTTC
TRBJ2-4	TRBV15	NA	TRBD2	CATSRDVTSGIAKNIQYF	TGTGCCACCAGCAGAGATGTGACTAGCGGTATAGCCAAAAACATTCAGTACTTC
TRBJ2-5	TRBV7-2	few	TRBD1	CASSRNRGPGETQYF	TGTGCCAGCAGCCGGAACAGGGGGCCGGGGGAGACCCAGTACTTC
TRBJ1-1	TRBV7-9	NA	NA	CASRGNTEAFF	TGTGCCAGCAGGGGGAACACTGAAGCTTTCTTT
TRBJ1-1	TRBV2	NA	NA	CASSVQGLNTEAFF	TGTGCCAGCAGTGTACAGGGTTTGAACACTGAAGCTTTCTTT
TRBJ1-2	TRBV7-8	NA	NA	CASSLGEMGYGYTF	TGTGCCAGCAGCTTGGGGGAGATGGGCTATGGCTACACCTTC
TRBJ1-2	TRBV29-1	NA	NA	CSVKGSVGNGDGYTF	TGCAGCGTGAAAGGTTCGGTAGGGAATGGAGATGGCTACACCTTC
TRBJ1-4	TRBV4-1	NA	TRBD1	CASSHRQGDEKLFF	TGCGCCAGCAGCCACCGACAGGGTGACGAAAAACTGTTTTTT
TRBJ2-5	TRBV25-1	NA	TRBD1	CASGGTGLRETQYF	TGTGCCAGCGGGGGGACAGGGCTAAGAGAGACCCAGTACTTC
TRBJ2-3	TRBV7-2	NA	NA	CASSLANTDTQYF	TGTGCCAGCAGCTTAGCTAACACAGATACGCAGTATTTT
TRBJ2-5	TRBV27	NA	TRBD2	CASSLSRSGVGLARQETQYF	TGTGCCAGCAGTTTATCGCGGAGCGGGGTGGGGCTAGCTCGGCAAGAGACCCAGTACTTC
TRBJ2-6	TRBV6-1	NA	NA	CASSEIAGAGANVLTF	TGTGCCAGCAGTGAAATCGCGGGGGCCGGGGCCAACGTCCTGACTTTC
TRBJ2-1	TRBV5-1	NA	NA	CASSLAGTFNEQFF	TGCGCCAGCAGCTTGGCCGGGACCTTCAATGAGCAGTTCTTC
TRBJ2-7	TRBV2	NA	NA	CASKYGTVLPYEQYF	TGTGCCAGCAAATACGGGACTGTCCTTCCCTACGAGCAGTACTTC
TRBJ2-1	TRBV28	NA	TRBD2	CASSSTGTPWEGEQFF	TGTGCCAGCAGTAGTACTGGGACTCCTTGGGAGGGTGAGCAGTTCTTC
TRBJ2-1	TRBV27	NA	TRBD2	CASSWGTSGSLGYNEQFF	TGTGCCAGCAGTTGGGGGACTAGCGGGAGTCTGGGGTACAATGAGCAGTTCTTC
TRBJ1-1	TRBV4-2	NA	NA	CASSQGENTEAFF	TGTGCCAGCAGCCAAGGGGAGAACACTGAAGCTTTCTTT
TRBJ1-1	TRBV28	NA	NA	CASSRGGNTEAFF	TGTGCCAGCAGCCGGGGGGGTAACACTGAAGCTTTCTTT
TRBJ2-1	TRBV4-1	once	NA	CASSQGRLADRSSYNEQFF	TGCGCCAGCAGCCAAGGGCGGCTAGCGGACAGGAGCTCCTACAATGAGCAGTTCTTC
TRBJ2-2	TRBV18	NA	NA	CASSSPGDSGRTRGELFF	TGTGCCAGCTCATCACCTGGTGATAGTGGACGAACCCGGGGGGAGCTGTTTTTT
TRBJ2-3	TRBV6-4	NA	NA	CASSEDGETDTQYF	TGTGCCAGCAGTGAAGACGGGGAGACAGATACGCAGTATTTT
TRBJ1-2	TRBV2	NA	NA	CASSDTVANYGYTF	TGTGCCAGCAGTGACACAGTAGCTAACTATGGCTACACCTTC
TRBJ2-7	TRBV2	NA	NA	CASSGGGSGAGEQYF	TGTGCCAGCAGTGGGGGCGGGTCAGGTGCAGGCGAGCAGTACTTC
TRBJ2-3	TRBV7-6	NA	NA	CASSLASDTDTQYF	TGTGCCAGCAGCTTAGCATCCGACACAGATACGCAGTATTTT
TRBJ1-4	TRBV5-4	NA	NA	CASSGGGRKLFF	TGTGCCAGCAGCGGGGGTGGGCGAAAACTGTTTTTT
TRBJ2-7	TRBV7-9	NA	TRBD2	CASRLAGEGYEQYF	TGTGCCAGCAGACTAGCGGGAGAGGGCTACGAGCAGTACTTC
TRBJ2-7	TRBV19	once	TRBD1	CASSMKLGDSTILRIGADEQYF	TGTGCCAGTAGTATGAAACTTGGGGACAGCACTATCCTACGAATCGGTGCTGACGAGCAGTACTTC
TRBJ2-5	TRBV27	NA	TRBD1	CASSYSKRTGEETQYF	TGTGCCAGCAGTTACTCGAAAAGGACAGGGGAAGAGACCCAGTACTTC
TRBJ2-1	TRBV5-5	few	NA	CASSLALFNEQFF	TGTGCCAGCAGCTTGGCACTATTCAATGAGCAGTTCTTC
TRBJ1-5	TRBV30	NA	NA	CAWSGGLSNQPQHF	TGTGCCTGGAGTGGGGGACTTAGCAATCAGCCCCAGCATTTT
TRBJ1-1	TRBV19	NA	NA	CASSAGGRRTEAFF	TGTGCCAGTAGTGCGGGCGGGAGGAGGACTGAAGCTTTCTTT
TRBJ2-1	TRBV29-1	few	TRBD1	CSVEGTAGEEQFF	TGCAGCGTTGAGGGGACAGCTGGGGAGGAGCAGTTCTTC
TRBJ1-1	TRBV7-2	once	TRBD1	CASSFIRGEAFF	TGTGCCAGCAGCTTTATCAGGGGGGAAGCTTTCTTT
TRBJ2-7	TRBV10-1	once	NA	CASSEGTYEQYF	TGCGCCAGCAGTGAAGGGACCTACGAGCAGTACTTC
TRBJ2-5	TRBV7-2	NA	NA	CASSLLLQETQYF	TGTGCCAGCAGCTTGCTGCTACAAGAGACCCAGTACTTC
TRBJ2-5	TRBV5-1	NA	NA	CASAGNGETQYF	TGCGCCAGCGCCGGGAATGGGGAGACCCAGTACTTC